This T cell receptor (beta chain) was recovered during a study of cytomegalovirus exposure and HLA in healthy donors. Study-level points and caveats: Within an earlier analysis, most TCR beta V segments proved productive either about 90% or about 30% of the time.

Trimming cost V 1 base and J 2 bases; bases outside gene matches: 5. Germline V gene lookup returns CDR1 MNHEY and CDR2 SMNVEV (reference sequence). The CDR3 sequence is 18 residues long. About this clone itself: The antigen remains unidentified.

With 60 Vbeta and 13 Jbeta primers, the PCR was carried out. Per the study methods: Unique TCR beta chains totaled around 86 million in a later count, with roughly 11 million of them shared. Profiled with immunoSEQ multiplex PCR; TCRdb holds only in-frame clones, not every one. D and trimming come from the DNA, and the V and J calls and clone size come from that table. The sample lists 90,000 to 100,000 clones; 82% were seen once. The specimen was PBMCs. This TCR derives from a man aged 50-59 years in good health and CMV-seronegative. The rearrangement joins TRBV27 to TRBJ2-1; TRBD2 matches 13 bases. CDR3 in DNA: TGTGCCAGCAGTTTATGGATGACTAGCGGGGGGACCTACAATGAGCAGTTCTTC. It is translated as CASSLWMTSGGTYNEQFF.